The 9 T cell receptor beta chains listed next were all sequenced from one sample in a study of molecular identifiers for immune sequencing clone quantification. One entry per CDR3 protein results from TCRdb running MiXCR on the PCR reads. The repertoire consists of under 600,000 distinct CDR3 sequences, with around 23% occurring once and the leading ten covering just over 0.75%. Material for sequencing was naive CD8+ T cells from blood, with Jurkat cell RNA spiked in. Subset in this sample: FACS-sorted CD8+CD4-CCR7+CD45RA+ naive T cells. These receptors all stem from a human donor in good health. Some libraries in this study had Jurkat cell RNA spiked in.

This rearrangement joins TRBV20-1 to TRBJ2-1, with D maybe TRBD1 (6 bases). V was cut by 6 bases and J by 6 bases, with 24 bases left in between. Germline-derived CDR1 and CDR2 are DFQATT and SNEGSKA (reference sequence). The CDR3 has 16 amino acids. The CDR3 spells CSASDSRTAHINEQFF. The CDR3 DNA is TGCAGTGCCTCGGACAGCCGAACCGCACACATCAATGAGCAGTTCTTC.

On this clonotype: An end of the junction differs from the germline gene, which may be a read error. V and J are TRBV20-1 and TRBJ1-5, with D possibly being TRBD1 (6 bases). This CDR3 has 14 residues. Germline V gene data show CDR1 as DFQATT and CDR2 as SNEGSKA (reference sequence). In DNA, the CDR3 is TGCAGTGCTGTACACGCGGGGGGCAATCAGCCCCAGCAATTT. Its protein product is CSAVHAGGNQPQQF.

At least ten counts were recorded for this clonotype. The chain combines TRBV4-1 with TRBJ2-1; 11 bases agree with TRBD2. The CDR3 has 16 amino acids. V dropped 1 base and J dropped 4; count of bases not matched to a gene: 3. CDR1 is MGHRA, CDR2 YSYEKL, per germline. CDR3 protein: CASSQGTSGGYNEQFF. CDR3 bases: TGCGCCAGCAGCCAAGGTACTAGCGGGGGTTACAATGAGCAGTTCTTC.

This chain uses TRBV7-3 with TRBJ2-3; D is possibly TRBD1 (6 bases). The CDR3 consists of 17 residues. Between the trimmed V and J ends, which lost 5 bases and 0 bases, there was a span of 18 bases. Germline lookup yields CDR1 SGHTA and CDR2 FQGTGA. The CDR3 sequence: CASSPTSLDSSTDTQYF. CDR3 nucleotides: TGTGCCAGCAGCCCCACCAGTTTGGACAGTAGCACAGATACGCAGTATTTT.

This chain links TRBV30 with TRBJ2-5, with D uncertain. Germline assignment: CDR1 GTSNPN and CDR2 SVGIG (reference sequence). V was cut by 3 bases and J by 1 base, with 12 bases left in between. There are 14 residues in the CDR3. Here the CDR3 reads CAWSWTAFQETQYF. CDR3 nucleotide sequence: TGTGCCTGGAGCTGGACGGCATTCCAAGAGACCCAGTACTTC.

The CDR3 sequence: CASSVAGGPEQYF. The CDR3 nucleotides read TGTGCCAGCAGCGTAGCGGGGGGCCCGGAGCAGTACTTC. The gene calls are TRBV13 and TRBJ2-7; 10 nucleotides match TRBD2. The V gene's germline CDR1 is PRHDT and CDR2 FYEKMQ (reference sequence). The V gene end was trimmed by 5 bases and the J gene end by 7 bases; junction bases not matched to a gene: 5. The CDR3 length is 13 residues. Full variable domain (missing parts from reference TRBV13 and TRBJ2-7): AAGVIQSPRHLIKEKRETATLKCYPIPRHDTVYWYQQGPGQDPQFLISFYEKMQSDKGSIPDRFSAQQFSDYHSELNMSSLELGDSALYFCASSVAGGPEQYFGPGTRLTVT.

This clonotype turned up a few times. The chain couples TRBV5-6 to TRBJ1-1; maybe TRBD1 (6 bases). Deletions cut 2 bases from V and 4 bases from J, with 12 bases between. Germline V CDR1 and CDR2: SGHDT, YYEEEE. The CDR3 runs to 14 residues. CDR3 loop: CASSLNRVRTEAFF. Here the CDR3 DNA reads TGTGCCAGCAGCTTAAACAGGGTACGCACTGAAGCTTTCTTT.

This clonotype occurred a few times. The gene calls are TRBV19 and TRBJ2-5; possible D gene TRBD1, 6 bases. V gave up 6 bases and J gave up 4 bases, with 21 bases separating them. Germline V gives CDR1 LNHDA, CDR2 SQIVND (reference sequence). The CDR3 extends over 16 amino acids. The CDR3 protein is CASSKTGTPFLETQYF. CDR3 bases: TGTGCCAGTAGCAAAACAGGGACCCCATTTCTAGAGACCCAGTACTTC.

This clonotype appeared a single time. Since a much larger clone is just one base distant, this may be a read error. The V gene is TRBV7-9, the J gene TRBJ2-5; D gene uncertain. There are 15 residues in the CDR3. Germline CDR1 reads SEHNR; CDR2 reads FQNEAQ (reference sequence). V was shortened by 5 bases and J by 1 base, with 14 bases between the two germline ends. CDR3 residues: CASSLTRSSQETQYF. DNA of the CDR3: TGTGCCAGCAGCCTCACGAGATCCTCCCAAGAGACCCAGTACTTC.